A selection of T cell receptor beta chains follows, all from one sample in a study of breast tumors, draining lymph nodes, adjacent tissues. Via MiXCR, TCRdb re-called the multiplex PCR reads, giving one row per CDR3 protein. This table has 200,000 or so distinct CDR3 sequences, 31% appearing once. The sample consisted of axillary lymph node tissue. The receptors here all came from a female donor with breast cancer. Some clones in this sample may be carry-over from other donors' samples. Each CDR3 is given with its conserved first and last residue. D genes are given only for firm matches. Size is stated for part of the rows, as once, few or many counts, or as a class when the clone is expanded.

DNA	CDR3	D	size	J	V
TGTGCCAGCTCATCGTACAGGGATGATCAGCCCCAGCATTTT	CASSSYRDDQPQHF	.	.	TRBJ1-5	TRBV18
TGTGCCAGTAGTATTGGGGTGGCGGATACGCAGTATTTT	CASSIGVADTQYF	.	many	TRBJ2-3	TRBV19
TGCAGTGCTAGAGCCACCCGGAGGGGGCTCCATGAGCAGTTCTTC	CSARATRRGLHEQFF	.	many	TRBJ2-1	TRBV20-1
TGTGCCAGCCGAGGGGTGGAGAGGAGGGATACGCAGTATTTT	CASRGVERRDTQYF	.	many	TRBJ2-3	TRBV6-6
TGTGCCAGCAGTGTTAGGGGCGCAGGGAACACCATATATTTT	CASSVRGAGNTIYF	.	.	TRBJ1-3	TRBV2
TGTGCCAGCAGTTACCCGACAGGGGGACAAGAGACCCAGTACTTC	CASSYPTGGQETQYF	TRBD1	many	TRBJ2-5	TRBV6-6
TGCAGTGCTAGAGATCCTCAGGGGTTTTCGGACGAGCAGTACTTC	CSARDPQGFSDEQYF	.	many	TRBJ2-7	TRBV20-1
TGTGCCAGCAGCTACCGTCCCCCGGGACAGGGCCAAGAGACCCAGTACTTC	CASSYRPPGQGQETQYF	TRBD1	many	TRBJ2-5	TRBV7-6
TGTGCCAGTAGTATCCTGGGACTAGCGGGATATCAAGAGACCCAGCCTTTT	CASSILGLAGYQETQPF	.	.	TRBJ1-5	TRBV19
TGCGCCAGCAGCTTGGACTCGATCTATGGCTACACCTTC	CASSLDSIYGYTF	.	.	TRBJ1-2	TRBV5-1
TGTGCCAGCAGCGTACTGGCGGGAGCCCATGAGCAGTTCTTC	CASSVLAGAHEQFF	TRBD2	many	TRBJ2-1	TRBV9
TGTGCCACCAGCGGTCGAGGCGGGGGGACCACAGATACGCAGTATTTT	CATSGRGGGTTDTQYF	TRBD2	many	TRBJ2-3	TRBV15
TGTGCCAGCAGCCAAGTCCCAAAGAGTGACGAAGCTTTCTTT	CASSQVPKSDEAFF	.	.	TRBJ1-1	TRBV14
TGTGCCAGCAGCTTGGGAGGACAGGGGTACAATGAGCAGTTCTTC	CASSLGGQGYNEQFF	TRBD1	few	TRBJ2-1	TRBV5-4
TGCGCCAGCAGCATTCACACAGGGGTGGCGAGAAACACCATATATTTT	CASSIHTGVARNTIYF	TRBD1	many	TRBJ1-3	TRBV5-1
TGTGCCAGCAGCCCCGCAGGGAACACTGAAGCTTTCTTT	CASSPAGNTEAFF	.	few	TRBJ1-1	TRBV9
TGTGCCAGCAGCCCCCGGACAGGGCCAGATACGCAGTATTTT	CASSPRTGPDTQYF	TRBD1	many	TRBJ2-3	TRBV7-2
TGTGCCAGCAGCTTGTTGACGGCTAACTATGGCTACACCTTC	CASSLLTANYGYTF	.	many	TRBJ1-2	TRBV5-8
TGCGCCAGCACCTTCTCAGATACGCAGTATTTT	CASTFSDTQYF	.	many	TRBJ2-3	TRBV5-1
TGTGCCAGCAGCAGAGCCGCCAAAACCATTCAGTACTTC	CASSRAAKTIQYF	.	few	TRBJ2-4	TRBV13
.	CACSARDLYNSPLHF	.	.	TRBJ1-6	TRBV2
TGTGCCAGCTCAGCGGGACAGGGGACCAGCGGCTACACCTTC	CASSAGQGTSGYTF	TRBD1	many	TRBJ1-2	TRBV18
TGTGCCAGCAGTCACTCCGGGACAGGGGGAAATGAGCAGTTCTTC	CASSHSGTGGNEQFF	TRBD1	.	TRBJ2-1	TRBV6-6
TGTGCCAGCAGAGAAGTGGGACAGGGGGCGGGTGAAGCTTTCTTT	CASREVGQGAGEAFF	TRBD1	once	TRBJ1-1	TRBV12-3/TRBV12-4
TGTGCCTGGAGTGCACCCCAGACAGGGCGGTACGAGCAGTACTTC	CAWSAPQTGRYEQYF	TRBD1	many	TRBJ2-7	TRBV30
TGTGCCACCAGTGGATACGAGCGGGACCAAGAGACCCAGTACTTC	CATSGYERDQETQYF	.	.	TRBJ2-5	TRBV24-1
TGTGCCAGCAGTTCCTTGACTAGTACAGATACGCAGTATTTT	CASSSLTSTDTQYF	.	many	TRBJ2-3	TRBV28
TGTGCCATCAGTGACCGGATGAATCAGCCCCAGCATTTT	CAISDRMNQPQHF	.	many	TRBJ1-5	TRBV10-3
TGTGCCAGCAGCCCAACTAGCGGGGTCTACAATGAGCGGTTCTTC	CASSPTSGVYNERFF	TRBD2	.	TRBJ2-1	TRBV11-3
TGTGCCACCAGCAGAGATCTAGGGGGCGCGGAGGAAAAACTGTTTTTT	CATSRDLGGAEEKLFF	TRBD1	.	TRBJ1-4	TRBV15
TGCGCCAGCAGTGAGTCGAATCTCCGGAGGGGGGGCTTTGACTATGGCTACACCTTC	CASSESNLRRGGFDYGYTF	.	.	TRBJ1-2	TRBV10-1
TGCGCCAGCAGCCAAGGGGGGGCCGGCAATCAGCCCCAGCATTTT	CASSQGGAGNQPQHF	.	.	TRBJ1-5	TRBV4-1
TGTGCCAGCAGCGTCAGGTCCTCCTGCGAGCAGTACTTC	CASSVRSSCEQYF	.	.	TRBJ2-7	TRBV2
TGTGCCAGCAGTCAAAGGGCAGGGGCATCCACAGATACGCAGTATTTT	CASSQRAGASTDTQYF	.	many	TRBJ2-3	TRBV6-1
TGTGCCAGCAGCCCAGGGACAGGGAAAGGCACCTATAATTCACCCCTCCACTTT	CASSPGTGKGTYNSPLHF	TRBD1	many	TRBJ1-6	TRBV7-2
TGTGCCAGCAGTGATAGCTCCGGACTCACAAGCTCCTACAATTCACCCCTCCACTTT	CASSDSSGLTSSYNSPLHF	.	.	TRBJ1-6	TRBV2
TGCAATGCTAGGCGTCAGTCGAACACCGCGGAGCTGTTTTTT	CNARRQSNTAELFF	.	.	TRBJ2-2	TRBV20-1
TGTGCCAGCAGCCCGTGGAGCGGGAGGAAGGGTGAGCAGTTCTTC	CASSPWSGRKGEQFF	TRBD2	many	TRBJ2-1	TRBV12-3/TRBV12-4
TGCAGTGCTACTAGCGGGGGGTGGTCCTCCGAGCAGTACTTC	CSATSGGWSSEQYF	TRBD2	.	TRBJ2-7	TRBV20-1
TGTGCCAGCAGTTACGACGGGTTGAATTCACCCCTCCACTTT	CASSYDGLNSPLHF	.	many	TRBJ1-6	TRBV6-5
TGTGCCAGCAGCTTAGAGACTGAAGCTTTCTTT	CASSLETEAFF	.	.	TRBJ1-1	TRBV13
TGCGCCAGCAGCTTGGACAGCTCCAATTCACCCCTCCACTTT	CASSLDSSNSPLHF	.	.	TRBJ1-6	TRBV5-1
TGTGCCAGCAGCCCCCATTCTGGGCCCACAGATACGCAGTATTTT	CASSPHSGPTDTQYF	.	many	TRBJ2-3	TRBV3-1
TGTGCCAGTCGTTACCAGCCCACAGATACGCAGTATTTT	CASRYQPTDTQYF	.	many	TRBJ2-3	TRBV19
TGTGCCAGCAGTTACGAACAGACCCAGCATTTT	CASSYEQTQHF	.	.	TRBJ1-5	TRBV6-1
TGTGCCAGCTCACCATCCCGGACTAGCGGGGACGGGGAGACCCAGTACTTC	CASSPSRTSGDGETQYF	TRBD2	few	TRBJ2-5	TRBV18
TGTGCCAGTACGATTGGGAGCCCCGGGGAGCTGTTTTTT	CASTIGSPGELFF	.	many	TRBJ2-2	TRBV19
TGTGCCACCAGTGATTTGCAGTTTGGGAGCAGTGATACGCAGTATTTT	CATSDLQFGSSDTQYF	.	many	TRBJ2-3	TRBV24-1
TGTGCCAGTAGTATCCGAGAATTGGGGGGCTACGCCTTC	CASSIRELGGYAF	.	few	TRBJ1-2	TRBV19
TGTGCCAGTAGCCCACTGGGCGGGGGGCTCCAAGAGACCCAGTACTTC	CASSPLGGGLQETQYF	TRBD2	many	TRBJ2-5	TRBV19
TGTGCCAGCGGCTTGTCGATGGCACCCGGGGAGCTGTTTTTT	CASGLSMAPGELFF	.	few	TRBJ2-2	TRBV5-4
TGTGCCATCAGTACTGGCGGATCTAGCACAGATACGCAGTATTTT	CAISTGGSSTDTQYF	.	few	TRBJ2-3	TRBV10-3
TGCGCCTGGAGTGTAAGGGTGACAGGGGAATCCAATAAGCAGTTCTTC	CAWSVRVTGESNKQFF	TRBD1	.	TRBJ2-1	TRBV30
TGTGCCAGCAGTGGGTGGGGGAACAATCAGCCCCAGCATTTT	CASSGWGNNQPQHF	.	.	TRBJ1-5	TRBV25-1
TGCAGTGCCCGGGCCCTAGCGGGAGTTGTTCACGAGCAGTACTTC	CSARALAGVVHEQYF	TRBD2	many	TRBJ2-7	TRBV20-1
TGTGCCAGCAGCTTAGTGGAGGGAGCAGCAAATGAGCAGTTCTTC	CASSLVEGAANEQFF	.	many	TRBJ2-1	TRBV7-9
TGTGCCAGCAGTTACTCGGGCTGGAGGGAGGGAAACACCATATATTTT	CASSYSGWREGNTIYF	.	few	TRBJ1-3	TRBV6-5
TGTGCCAGCAGCTTAGCAACCCAGGGGGAGCTGTTTTTT	CASSLATQGELFF	.	.	TRBJ2-2	TRBV7-8
TGTGCCAGCAGTGAAAGGGGGGTCCTTATGGCTTTCTTT	CASSERGVLMAFF	.	few	TRBJ1-1	TRBV12-3/TRBV12-4